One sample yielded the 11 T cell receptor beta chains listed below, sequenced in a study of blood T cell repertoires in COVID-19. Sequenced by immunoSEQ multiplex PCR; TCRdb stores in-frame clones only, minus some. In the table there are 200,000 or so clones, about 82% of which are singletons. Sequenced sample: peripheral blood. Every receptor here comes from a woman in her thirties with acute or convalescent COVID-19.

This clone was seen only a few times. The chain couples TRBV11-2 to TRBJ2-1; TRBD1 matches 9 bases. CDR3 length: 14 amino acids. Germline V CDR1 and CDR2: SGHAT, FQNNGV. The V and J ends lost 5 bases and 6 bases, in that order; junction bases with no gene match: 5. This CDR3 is CASSTGQGGNEQFF. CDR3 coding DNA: TGTGCCAGCAGCACGGGACAGGGTGGCAATGAGCAGTTCTTC. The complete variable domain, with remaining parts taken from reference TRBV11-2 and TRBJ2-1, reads EAGVAQSPRYKIIEKRQSVAFWCNPISGHATLYWYQQILGQGPKLLIQFQNNGVVDDSQLPKDRFSAERLKGVDSTLKIQPAKLEDSAVYLCASSTGQGGNEQFFGPGTRLTVL.

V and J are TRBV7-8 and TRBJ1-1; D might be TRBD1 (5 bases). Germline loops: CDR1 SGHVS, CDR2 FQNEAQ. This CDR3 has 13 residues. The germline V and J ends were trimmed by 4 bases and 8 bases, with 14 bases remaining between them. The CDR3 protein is CASSSSDSREAFF. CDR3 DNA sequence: TGTGCCAGCAGCTCCAGCGACAGTAGGGAAGCTTTCTTT.

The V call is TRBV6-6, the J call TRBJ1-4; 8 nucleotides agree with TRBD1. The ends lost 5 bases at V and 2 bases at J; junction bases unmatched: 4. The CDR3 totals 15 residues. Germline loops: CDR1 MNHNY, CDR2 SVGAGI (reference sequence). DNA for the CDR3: TGTGCCAGCAGTCAAACAGGGGGGACTAATGAAAAACTGTTTTTT. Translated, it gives CASSQTGGTNEKLFF.

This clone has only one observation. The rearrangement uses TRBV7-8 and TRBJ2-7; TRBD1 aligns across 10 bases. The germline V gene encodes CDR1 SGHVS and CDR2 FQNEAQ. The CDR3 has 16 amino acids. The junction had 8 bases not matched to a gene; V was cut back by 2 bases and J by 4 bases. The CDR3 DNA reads TGTGCCAGCAGCTTAATTCATGGGACAGGGGAGTACGAGCAGTACTTC. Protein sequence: CASSLIHGTGEYEQYF.

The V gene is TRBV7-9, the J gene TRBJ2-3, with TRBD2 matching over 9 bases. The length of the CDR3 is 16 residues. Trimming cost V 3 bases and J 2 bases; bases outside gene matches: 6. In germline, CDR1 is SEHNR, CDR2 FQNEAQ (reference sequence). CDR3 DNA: TGTGCCAGCAGCTTGGGACTAGCCCTCTTCACAGATACGCAGTATTTT. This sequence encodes CASSLGLALFTDTQYF.

The CDR3 DNA is TGTGCCTGGGCCAAACAGGGGTCTTCACCCCTCCACTTT. It yields the protein CAWAKQGSSPLHF. The genes are TRBV30 and TRBJ1-6; 7 bases align to TRBD1. The germline V gene has CDR1 GTSNPN and CDR2 SVGIG (reference sequence). CDR3 length: 13 residues. After removal of 5 bases from V and 9 bases from J, the junction contained 7 bases not matched to a gene.

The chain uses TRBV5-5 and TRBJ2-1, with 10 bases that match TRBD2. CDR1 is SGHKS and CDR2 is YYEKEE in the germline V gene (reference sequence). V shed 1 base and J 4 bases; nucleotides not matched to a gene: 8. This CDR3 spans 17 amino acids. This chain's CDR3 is CASSLLAGGRTYNEQFF. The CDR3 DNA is TGTGCCAGCAGCTTGTTAGCGGGAGGTCGGACTTACAATGAGCAGTTCTTC.

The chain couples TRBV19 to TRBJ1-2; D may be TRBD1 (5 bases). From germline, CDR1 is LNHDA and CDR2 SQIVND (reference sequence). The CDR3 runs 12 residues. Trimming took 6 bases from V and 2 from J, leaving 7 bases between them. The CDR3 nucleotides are TGTGCCAGTAGGACAGAAAACTATGGCTACACCTTC. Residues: CASRTENYGYTF.

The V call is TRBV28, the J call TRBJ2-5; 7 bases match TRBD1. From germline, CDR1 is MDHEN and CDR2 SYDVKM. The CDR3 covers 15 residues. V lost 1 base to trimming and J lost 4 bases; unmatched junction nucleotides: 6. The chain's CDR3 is CASSLSPGGRETQYF. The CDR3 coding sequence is TGTGCCAGCAGTTTATCACCAGGGGGAAGAGAGACCCAGTACTTC.

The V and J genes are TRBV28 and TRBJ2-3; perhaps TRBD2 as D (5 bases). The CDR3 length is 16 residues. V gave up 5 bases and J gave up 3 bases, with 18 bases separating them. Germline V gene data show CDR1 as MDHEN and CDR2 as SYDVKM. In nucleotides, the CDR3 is TGTGCCAGCAGTCCACCGTTCGCCCGAGGGACAGATACGCAGTATTTT. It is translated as CASSPPFARGTDTQYF.

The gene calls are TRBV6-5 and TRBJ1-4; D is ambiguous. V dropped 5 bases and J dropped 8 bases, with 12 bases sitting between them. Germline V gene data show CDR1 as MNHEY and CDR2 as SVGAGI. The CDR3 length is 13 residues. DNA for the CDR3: TGTGCCAGCAGTCCCAGACTAGGGGAAAAACTGTTTTTT. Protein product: CASSPRLGEKLFF.